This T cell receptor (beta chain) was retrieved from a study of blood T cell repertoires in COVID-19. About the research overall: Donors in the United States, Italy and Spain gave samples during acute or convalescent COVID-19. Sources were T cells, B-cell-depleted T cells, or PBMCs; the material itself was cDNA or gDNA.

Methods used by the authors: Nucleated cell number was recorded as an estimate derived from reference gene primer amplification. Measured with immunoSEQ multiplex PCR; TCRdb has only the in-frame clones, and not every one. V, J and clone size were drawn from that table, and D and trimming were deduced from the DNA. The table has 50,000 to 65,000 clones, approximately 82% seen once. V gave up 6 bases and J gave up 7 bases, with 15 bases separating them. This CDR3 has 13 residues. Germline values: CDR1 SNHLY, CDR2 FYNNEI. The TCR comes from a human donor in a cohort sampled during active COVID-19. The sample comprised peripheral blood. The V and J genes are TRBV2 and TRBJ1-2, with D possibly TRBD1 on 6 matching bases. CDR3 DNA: TGTGCCAGCAGGGGACATTACCGAGGTGGCTACACCTTC. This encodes CASRGHYRGGYTF.